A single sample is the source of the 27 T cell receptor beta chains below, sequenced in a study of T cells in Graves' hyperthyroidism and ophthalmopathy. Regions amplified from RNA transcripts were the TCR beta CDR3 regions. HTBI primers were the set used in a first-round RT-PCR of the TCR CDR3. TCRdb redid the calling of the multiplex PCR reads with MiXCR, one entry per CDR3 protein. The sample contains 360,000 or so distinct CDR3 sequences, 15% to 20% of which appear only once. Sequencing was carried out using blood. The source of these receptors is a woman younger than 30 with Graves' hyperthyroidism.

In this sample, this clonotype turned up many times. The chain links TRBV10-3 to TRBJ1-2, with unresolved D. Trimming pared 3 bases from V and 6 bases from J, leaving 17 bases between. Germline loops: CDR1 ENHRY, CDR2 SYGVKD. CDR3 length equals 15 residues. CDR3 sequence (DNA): TGTGCCATCAGTGAAGGAATGCAGCAGCATAATGGCTACACCTTC. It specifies CAISEGMQQHNGYTF.

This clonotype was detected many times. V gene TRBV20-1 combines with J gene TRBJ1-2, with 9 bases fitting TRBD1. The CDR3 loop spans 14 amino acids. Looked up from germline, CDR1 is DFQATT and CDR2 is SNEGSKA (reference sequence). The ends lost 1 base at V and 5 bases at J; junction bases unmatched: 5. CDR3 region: CSARVDRGGYGYTF. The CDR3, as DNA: TGCAGTGCTAGAGTAGACAGGGGGGGTTATGGCTACACCTTC.

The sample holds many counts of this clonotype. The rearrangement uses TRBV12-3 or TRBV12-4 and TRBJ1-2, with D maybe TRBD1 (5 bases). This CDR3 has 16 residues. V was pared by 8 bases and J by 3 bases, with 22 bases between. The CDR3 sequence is CASSPGHRTTYYGYTF. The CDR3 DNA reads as TGTGCCAGCTCCCCGGGCCACCGGACAACCTACTATGGCTACACCTTC.

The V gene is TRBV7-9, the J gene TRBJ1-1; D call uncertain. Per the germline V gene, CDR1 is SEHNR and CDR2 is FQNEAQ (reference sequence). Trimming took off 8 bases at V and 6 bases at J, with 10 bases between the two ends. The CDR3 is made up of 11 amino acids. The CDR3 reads CASLGWAEAFF. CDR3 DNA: TGTGCCAGCTTGGGGTGGGCTGAAGCTTTCTTT. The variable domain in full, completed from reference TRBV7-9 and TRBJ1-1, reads DTGVSQNPRHKITKRGQNVTFRCDPISEHNRLYWYRQTLGQGPEFLTYFQNEAQLEKSRLLSDRFSAERPKGSFSTLEIQRTEQGDSAMYLCASLGWAEAFFGQGTRLTVV.

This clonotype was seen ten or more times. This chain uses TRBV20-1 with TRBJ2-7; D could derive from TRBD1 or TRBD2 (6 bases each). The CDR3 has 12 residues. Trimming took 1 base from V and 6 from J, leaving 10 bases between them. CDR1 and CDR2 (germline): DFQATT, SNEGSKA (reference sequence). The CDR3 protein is CSARGGAGEQYF. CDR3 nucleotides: TGCAGTGCTAGAGGGGGGGCGGGCGAGCAGTACTTC.

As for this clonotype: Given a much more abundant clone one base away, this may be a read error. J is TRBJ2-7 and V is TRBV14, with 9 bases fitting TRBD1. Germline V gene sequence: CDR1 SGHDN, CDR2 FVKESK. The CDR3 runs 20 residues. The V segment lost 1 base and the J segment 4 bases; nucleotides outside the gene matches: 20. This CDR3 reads CASSQARSRDRAINGYEQYF. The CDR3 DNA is TGTGCCAGCAGCCAAGCTCGAAGCCGGGACAGGGCCATTAACGGATACGAGCAGTACTTC.

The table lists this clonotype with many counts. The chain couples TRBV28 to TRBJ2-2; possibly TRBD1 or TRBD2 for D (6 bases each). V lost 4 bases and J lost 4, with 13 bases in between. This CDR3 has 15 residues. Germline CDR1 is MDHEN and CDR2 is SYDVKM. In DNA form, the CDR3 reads TGTGCCAGCAGTTGGAGGGGGTGGAGCACCGGGGAGCTGTTTTTT. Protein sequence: CASSWRGWSTGELFF.

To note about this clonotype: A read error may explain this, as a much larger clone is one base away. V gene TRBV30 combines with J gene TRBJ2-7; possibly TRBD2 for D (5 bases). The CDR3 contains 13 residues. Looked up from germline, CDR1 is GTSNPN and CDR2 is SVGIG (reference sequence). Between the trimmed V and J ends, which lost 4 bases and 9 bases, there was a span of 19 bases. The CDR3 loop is CAWTRPPEDGQYF. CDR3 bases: TGTGCCTGGACCAGACCCCCGGAGGACGGGCAGTACTTC.

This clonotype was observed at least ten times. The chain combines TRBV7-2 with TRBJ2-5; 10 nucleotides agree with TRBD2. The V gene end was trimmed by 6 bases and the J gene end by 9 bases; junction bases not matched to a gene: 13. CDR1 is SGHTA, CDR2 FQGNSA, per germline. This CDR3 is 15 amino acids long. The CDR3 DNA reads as TGTGCCAGCAGGCGAGCGGGGGGGCCGCCCGGGGCCCAGTACTTC. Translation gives CASRRAGGPPGAQYF.

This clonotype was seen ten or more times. As DNA, the CDR3 is TGTGCCAGCAGTGAATCCGGGGGCAATCAGCCCCAGCATTTT. Residues: CASSESGGNQPQHF. The J gene is TRBJ1-5, the V gene TRBV6-1; no firm D call. The V and J ends lost 2 bases and 2 bases respectively, with 7 bases between them. Germline assignment: CDR1 MNHNS and CDR2 SASEGT. The CDR3 totals 14 residues.

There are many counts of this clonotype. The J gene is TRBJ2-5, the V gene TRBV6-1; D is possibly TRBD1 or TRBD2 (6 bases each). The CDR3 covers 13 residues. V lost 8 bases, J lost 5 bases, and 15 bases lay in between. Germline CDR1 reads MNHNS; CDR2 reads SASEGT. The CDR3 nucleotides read TGTGCCAGCGGACCGGGGGCTGAGGAGACCCAGTACTTC. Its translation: CASGPGAEETQYF.

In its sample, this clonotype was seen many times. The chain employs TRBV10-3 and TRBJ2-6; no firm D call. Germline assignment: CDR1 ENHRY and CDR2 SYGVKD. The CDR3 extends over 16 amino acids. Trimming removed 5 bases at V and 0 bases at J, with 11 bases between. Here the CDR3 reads CAISSDGSSGANVLTF. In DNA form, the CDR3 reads TGTGCCATCAGTTCGGACGGCAGCTCTGGGGCCAACGTCCTGACTTTC.

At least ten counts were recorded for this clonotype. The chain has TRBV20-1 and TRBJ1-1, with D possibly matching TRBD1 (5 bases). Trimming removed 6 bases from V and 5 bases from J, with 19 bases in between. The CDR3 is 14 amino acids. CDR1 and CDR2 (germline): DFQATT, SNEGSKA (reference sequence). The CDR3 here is CSAPSEGAWTEAFF. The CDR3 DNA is TGCAGTGCCCCCTCTGAAGGGGCGTGGACTGAAGCTTTCTTT.

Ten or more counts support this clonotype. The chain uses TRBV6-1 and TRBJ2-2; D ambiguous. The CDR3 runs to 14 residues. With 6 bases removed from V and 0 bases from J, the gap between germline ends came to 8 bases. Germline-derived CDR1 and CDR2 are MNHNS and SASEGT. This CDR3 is CASRVAANTGELFF. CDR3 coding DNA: TGTGCCAGCAGGGTGGCCGCGAACACCGGGGAGCTGTTTTTT.

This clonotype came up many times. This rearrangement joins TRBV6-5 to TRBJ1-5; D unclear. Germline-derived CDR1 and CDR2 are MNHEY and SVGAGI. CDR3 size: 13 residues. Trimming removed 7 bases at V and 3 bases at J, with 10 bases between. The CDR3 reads CASTIRDNQPQHF. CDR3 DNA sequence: TGTGCCAGCACTATAAGGGACAATCAGCCCCAGCATTTT.

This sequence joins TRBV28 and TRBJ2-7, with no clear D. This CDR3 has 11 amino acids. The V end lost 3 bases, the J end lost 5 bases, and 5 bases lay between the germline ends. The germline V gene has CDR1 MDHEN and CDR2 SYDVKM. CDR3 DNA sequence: TGTGCCAGCAGTTTCTCTCACGAGCAGTACTTC. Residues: CASSFSHEQYF.

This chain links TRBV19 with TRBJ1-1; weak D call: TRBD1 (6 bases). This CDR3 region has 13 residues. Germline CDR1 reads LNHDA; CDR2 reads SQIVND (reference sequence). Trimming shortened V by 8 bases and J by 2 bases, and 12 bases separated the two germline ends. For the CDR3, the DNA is TGTGCCAGTTGCGGACAGTTTAACACTGAAGCTTTCTTT. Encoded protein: CASCGQFNTEAFF. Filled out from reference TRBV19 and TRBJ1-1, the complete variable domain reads DGGITQSPKYLFRKEGQNVTLSCEQNLNHDAMYWYRQDPGQGLRLIYYSQIVNDFQKGDIAEGYSVSREKKESFPLTVTSAQKNPTAFYLCASCGQFNTEAFFGQGTRLTVV.

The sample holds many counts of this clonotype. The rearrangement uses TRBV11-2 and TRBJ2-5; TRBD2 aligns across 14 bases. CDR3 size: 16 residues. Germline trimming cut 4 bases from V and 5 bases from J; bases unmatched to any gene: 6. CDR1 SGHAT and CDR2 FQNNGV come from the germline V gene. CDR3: CASSSGLAGGRETQYF. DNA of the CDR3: TGTGCCAGCAGCTCCGGACTAGCGGGGGGAAGGGAGACCCAGTACTTC.

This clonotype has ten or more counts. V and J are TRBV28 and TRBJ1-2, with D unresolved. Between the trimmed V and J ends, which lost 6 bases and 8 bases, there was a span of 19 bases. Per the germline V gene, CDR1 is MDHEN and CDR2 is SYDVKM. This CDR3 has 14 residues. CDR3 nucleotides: TGTGCCAGCAGCCCACCCAGACCGTCCGGAGGCTACACCTTC. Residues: CASSPPRPSGGYTF.

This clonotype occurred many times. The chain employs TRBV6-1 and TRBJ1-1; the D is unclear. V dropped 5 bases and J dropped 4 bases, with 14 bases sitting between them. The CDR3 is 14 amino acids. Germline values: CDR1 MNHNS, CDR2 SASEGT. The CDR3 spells CASSPMAWSTEAFF. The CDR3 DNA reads TGTGCCAGCAGTCCGATGGCTTGGTCCACTGAAGCTTTCTTT.

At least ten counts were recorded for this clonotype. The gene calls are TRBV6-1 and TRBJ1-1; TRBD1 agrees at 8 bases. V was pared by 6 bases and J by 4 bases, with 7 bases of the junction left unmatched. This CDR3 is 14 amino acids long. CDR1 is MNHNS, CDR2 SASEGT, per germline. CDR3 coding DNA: TGTGCCAGCAGCCCCACAGGGGGGCCCACTGAAGCTTTCTTT. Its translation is CASSPTGGPTEAFF.

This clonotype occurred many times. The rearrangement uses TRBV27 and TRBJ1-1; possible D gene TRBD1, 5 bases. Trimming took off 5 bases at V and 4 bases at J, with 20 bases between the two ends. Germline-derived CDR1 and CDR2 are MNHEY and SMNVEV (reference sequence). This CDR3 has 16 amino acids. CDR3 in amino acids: CASSPKLHRGRTEAFF. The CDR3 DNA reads TGTGCCAGCAGTCCCAAACTACATAGGGGTCGCACTGAAGCTTTCTTT.

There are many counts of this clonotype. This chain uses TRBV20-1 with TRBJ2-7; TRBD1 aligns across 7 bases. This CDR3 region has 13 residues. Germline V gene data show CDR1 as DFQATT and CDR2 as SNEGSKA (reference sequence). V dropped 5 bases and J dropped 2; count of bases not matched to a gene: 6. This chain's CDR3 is CSARDSATYEQYF. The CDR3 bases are TGCAGTGCTCGGGACAGCGCTACCTACGAGCAGTACTTC.

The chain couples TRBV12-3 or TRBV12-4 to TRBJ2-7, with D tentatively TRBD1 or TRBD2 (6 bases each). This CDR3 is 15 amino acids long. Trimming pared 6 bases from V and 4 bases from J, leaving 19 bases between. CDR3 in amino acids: CASSFSRGLGYEQYF. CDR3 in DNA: TGTGCCAGCAGCTTCTCCCGGGGGCTAGGGTACGAGCAGTACTTC.

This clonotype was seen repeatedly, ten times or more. The CDR3 coding sequence is TGTGCCAGCAGTGAGGCGATAATTCAGCCCCAGCATTTT. This gives the protein CASSEAIIQPQHF. The gene calls are TRBV2 and TRBJ1-5; D gene uncertain. This CDR3 has 13 amino acids. The V end lost 3 bases, the J end lost 6 bases, and 9 bases lay between the germline ends. CDR1 and CDR2 from the germline V gene are SNHLY and FYNNEI.

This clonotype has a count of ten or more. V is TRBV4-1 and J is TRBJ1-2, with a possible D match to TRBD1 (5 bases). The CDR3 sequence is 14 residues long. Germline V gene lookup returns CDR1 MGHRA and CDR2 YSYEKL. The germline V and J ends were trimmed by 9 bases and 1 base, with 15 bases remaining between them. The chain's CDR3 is CASSPGLSNYGYTF. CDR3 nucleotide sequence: TGCGCCAGTTCACCGGGACTGAGTAACTATGGCTACACCTTC.

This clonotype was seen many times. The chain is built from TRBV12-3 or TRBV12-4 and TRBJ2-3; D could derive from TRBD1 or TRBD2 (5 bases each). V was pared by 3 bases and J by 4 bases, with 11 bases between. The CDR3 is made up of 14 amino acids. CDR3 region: CASSLDLGADTQYF. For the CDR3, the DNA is TGTGCCAGCAGTTTGGACCTGGGGGCAGATACGCAGTATTTT.